This TCR beta chain was observed in a study of cytomegalovirus exposure and HLA in healthy donors. The donors were members of the roughly 120-subject validation cohort (separate from the roughly 670-subject first cohort). Assay used: immunoSEQ multiplex PCR; TCRdb lists only in-frame clones, some missing. Altogether roughly 80,000 clones are present, more than 75% being singletons, with the ten largest covering about 1.9%. CDR3 length equals 14 residues. V lost 4 bases and J lost 8; bases outside the gene matches: 9. Per the germline V gene, CDR1 is SGDLS and CDR2 is YYNGEE. The sequence derives from a young man in good health and CMV-seronegative. Material: PBMCs. The chain recombines TRBV9 with TRBJ1-5, with 7 nucleotides matching TRBD1. The CDR3 spells CASSPRDSWKPQHF. The CDR3 DNA reads TGTGCCAGCAGCCCCCGGGACAGCTGGAAGCCCCAGCATTTT.